Listed below are T cell receptor beta chains from one sample, sequenced in a study of blood T cell repertoires in COVID-19. TCRdb keeps only in-frame clones here, not all; method: immunoSEQ multiplex PCR. The data hold roughly 250,000 clones, with about 84% observed a single time. Material for sequencing was PBMCs or T cells enriched from blood (not recorded which). The receptors were sampled from a woman between 45 and 65 years old who had recovered from COVID-19. The CDR3 runs from the conserved cysteine through the conserved F or W. Fields, in order: J gene, V gene, CDR3 protein.

TRBJ1-5 | TRBV4-3 | CASSQDRQGYQPQHF
TRBJ1-6 | TRBV4-2 | CASSTRQGWDSPLHF
TRBJ2-7 | TRBV18 | CASSPIGAGAPYEQYF
TRBJ2-3 | TRBV4-3 | CASSQGTGGEWTDTQYF
TRBJ2-7 | TRBV28 | CASIRTSGFYEQYF
TRBJ1-6 | TRBV4-3 | CASSQVTGLGSPLHF
TRBJ1-5 | TRBV6-2/TRBV6-3 | CASSSPRDRHWGQPQHF
TRBJ2-4 | TRBV5-6 | CASSFGPLSGDIQYF
TRBJ1-3 | TRBV14 | CASSQGQGDPGNTIYF
TRBJ1-5 | TRBV7-2 | CASSFSHQGDQPQHF
TRBJ1-1 | TRBV7-9 | CASSLGQPNTEAFF
TRBJ2-1 | TRBV4-3 | CASSQDGIRRPEQFF
TRBJ2-2 | TRBV5-6 | CASLGRVGELFF
TRBJ1-6 | TRBV30 | CAWSSWTQNSPLHF
TRBJ1-1 | TRBV19 | CASSIFPGTAGPEAFF
TRBJ1-3 | TRBV7-2 | CASSQNSGNTIYF
TRBJ2-7 | TRBV4-3 | CASSQDLPQGYYEQYF
TRBJ1-2 | TRBV6-1 | CASSEASGYGYTF
TRBJ2-1 | TRBV6-4 | CASSLQAGGRLEQFF